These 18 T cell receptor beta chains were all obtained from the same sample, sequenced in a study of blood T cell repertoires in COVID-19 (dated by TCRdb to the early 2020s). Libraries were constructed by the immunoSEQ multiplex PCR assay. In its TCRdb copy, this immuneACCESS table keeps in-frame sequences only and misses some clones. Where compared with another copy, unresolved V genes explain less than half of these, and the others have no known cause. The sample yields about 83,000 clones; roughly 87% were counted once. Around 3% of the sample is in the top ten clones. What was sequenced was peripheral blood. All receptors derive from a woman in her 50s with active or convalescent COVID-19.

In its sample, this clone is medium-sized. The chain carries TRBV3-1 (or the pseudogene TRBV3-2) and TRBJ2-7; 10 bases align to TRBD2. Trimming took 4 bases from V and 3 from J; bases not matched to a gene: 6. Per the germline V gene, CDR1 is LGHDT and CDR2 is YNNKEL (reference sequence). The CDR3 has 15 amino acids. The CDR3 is CASSRLSGGNYEQYF. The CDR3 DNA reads TGTGCCAGCAGCCGGCTTAGCGGGGGGAACTACGAGCAGTACTTC.

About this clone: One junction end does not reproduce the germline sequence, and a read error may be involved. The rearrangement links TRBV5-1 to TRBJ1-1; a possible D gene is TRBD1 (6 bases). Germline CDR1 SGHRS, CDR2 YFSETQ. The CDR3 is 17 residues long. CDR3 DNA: TGCGCCAGCAGTCTCCTACAGGGACCGGGGATGAACACTGAAGCTTCCTTT. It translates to CASSLLQGPGMNTEASF.

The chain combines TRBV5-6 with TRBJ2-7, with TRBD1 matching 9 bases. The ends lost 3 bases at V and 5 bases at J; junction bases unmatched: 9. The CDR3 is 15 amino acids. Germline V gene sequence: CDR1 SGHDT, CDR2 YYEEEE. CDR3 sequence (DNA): TGTGCCAGCAGCTCCCCGGACAGGGGAGTCAACGAGCAGTACTTC. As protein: CASSSPDRGVNEQYF.

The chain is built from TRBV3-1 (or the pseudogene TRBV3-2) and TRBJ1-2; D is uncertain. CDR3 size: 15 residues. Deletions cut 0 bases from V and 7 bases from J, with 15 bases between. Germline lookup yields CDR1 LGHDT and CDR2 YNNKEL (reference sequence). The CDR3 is CASSQDPSFSLGYTF. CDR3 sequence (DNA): TGTGCCAGCAGCCAAGATCCGTCGTTCTCCCTTGGCTACACCTTC.

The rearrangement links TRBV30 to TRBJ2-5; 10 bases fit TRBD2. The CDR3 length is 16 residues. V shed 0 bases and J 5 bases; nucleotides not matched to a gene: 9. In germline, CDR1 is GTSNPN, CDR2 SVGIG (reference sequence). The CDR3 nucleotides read TGTGCCTGGAGTGTTCGAGCGGGGGGGAATTGGGAGACCCAGTACTTC. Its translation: CAWSVRAGGNWETQYF.

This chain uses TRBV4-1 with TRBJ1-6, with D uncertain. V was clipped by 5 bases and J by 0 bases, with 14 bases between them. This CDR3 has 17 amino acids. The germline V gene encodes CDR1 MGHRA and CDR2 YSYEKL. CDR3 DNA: TGCGCCAGCAGCAACCCATGGGAGAGCTCCTATAATTCACCCCTCCACTTT. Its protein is CASSNPWESSYNSPLHF.

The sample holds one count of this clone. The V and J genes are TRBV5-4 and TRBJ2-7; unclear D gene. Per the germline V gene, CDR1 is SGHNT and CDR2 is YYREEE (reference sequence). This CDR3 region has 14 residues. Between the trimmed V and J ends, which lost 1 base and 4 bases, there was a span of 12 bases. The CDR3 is CASSLLGRAYEQYF. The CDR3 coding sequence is TGTGCCAGCAGCTTGTTGGGCAGAGCATACGAGCAGTACTTC.

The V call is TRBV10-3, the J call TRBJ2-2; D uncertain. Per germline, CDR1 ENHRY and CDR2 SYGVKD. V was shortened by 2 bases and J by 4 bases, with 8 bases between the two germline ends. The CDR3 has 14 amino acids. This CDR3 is CAISERVATGELFF. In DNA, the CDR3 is TGTGCCATCAGTGAGCGTGTAGCCACCGGGGAGCTGTTTTTT.

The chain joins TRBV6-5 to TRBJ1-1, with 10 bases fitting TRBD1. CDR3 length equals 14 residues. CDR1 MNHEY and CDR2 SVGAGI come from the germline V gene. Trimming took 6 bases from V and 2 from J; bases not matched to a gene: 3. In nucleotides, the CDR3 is TGTGCCAGCAGAGGGACAGGGGACAACACTGAAGCTTTCTTT. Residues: CASRGTGDNTEAFF.

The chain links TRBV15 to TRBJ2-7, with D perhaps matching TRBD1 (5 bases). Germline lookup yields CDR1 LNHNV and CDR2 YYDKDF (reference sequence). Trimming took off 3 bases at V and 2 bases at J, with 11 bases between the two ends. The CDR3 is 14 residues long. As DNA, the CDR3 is TGTGCCACCAGCAGCCAGGGCAAGACCTACGAGCAGTACTTC. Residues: CATSSQGKTYEQYF.

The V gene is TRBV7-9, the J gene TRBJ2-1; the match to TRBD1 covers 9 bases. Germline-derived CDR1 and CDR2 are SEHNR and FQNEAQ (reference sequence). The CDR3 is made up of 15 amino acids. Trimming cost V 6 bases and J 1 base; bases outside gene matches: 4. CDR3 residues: CASRIDRGSYNEQFF. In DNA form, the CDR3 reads TGTGCCAGCAGAATTGACAGGGGGTCCTACAATGAGCAGTTCTTC.

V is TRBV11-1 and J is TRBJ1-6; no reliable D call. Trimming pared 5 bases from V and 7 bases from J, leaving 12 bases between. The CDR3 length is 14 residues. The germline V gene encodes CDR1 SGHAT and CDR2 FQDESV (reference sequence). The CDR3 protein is CASSARGNNSPLHF. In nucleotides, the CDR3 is TGTGCCAGCAGCGCGAGAGGGAACAATTCACCCCTCCACTTT.

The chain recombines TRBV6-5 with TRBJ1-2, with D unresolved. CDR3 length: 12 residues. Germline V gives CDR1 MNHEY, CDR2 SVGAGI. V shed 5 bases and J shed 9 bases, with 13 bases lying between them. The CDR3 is CASSQTGSRYTF. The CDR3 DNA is TGTGCCAGCAGTCAAACGGGGAGCCGCTACACCTTC.

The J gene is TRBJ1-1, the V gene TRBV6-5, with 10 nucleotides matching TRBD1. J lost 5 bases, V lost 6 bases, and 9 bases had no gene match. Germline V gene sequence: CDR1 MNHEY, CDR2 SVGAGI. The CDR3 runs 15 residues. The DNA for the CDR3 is TGTGCCAGCAGAGACCCGGGACAGGGGATAACTGAAGCTTTCTTT. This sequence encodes CASRDPGQGITEAFF.

The CDR3 DNA reads TGTGCCTGGAGTTGGAGTGGGTCACCCCTCCACTTT. It specifies CAWSWSGSPLHF. The chain employs TRBV30 and TRBJ1-6; D is ambiguous. The CDR3 runs 12 residues. The V gene lost 2 bases and the J gene lost 10 bases, with 9 bases spanning the gap. Germline-derived CDR1 and CDR2 are GTSNPN and SVGIG (reference sequence). Full variable domain (remainder filled in from reference TRBV30 and TRBJ1-6): SQTIHQWPATLVQPVGSPLSLECTVEGTSNPNLYWYRQAAGRGLQLLFYSVGIGQISSEVPQNLSASRPQDRQFILSSKKLLLSDSGFYLCAWSWSGSPLHFGNGTRLTVT.

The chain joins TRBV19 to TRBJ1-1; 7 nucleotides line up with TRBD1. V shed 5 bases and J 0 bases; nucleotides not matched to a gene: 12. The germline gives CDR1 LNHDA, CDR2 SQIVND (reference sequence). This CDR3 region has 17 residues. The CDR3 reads CASSPGTEIHMNTEAFF. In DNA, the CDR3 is TGTGCCAGTAGTCCCGGGACAGAGATACATATGAACACTGAAGCTTTCTTT.

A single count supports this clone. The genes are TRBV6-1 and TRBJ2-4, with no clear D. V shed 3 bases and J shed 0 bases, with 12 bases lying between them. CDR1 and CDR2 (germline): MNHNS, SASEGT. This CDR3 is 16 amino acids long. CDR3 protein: CASSDLLILAKNIQYF. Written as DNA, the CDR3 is TGTGCCAGCAGTGACCTACTCATTCTAGCCAAAAACATTCAGTACTTC.

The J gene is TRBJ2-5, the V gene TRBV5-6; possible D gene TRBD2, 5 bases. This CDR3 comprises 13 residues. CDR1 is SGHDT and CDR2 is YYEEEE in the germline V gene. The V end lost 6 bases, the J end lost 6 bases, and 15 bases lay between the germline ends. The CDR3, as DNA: TGTGCCAGCACCCCGGGGAACTCGCAGACCCAGTACTTC. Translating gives CASTPGNSQTQYF. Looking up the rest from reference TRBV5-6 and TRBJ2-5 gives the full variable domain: DAGVTQSPTHLIKTRGQQVTLRCSPKSGHDTVSWYQQALGQGPQFIFQYYEEEERQRGNFPDRFSGHQFPNYSSELNVNALLLGDSALYLCASTPGNSQTQYFGPGTRLLVL.